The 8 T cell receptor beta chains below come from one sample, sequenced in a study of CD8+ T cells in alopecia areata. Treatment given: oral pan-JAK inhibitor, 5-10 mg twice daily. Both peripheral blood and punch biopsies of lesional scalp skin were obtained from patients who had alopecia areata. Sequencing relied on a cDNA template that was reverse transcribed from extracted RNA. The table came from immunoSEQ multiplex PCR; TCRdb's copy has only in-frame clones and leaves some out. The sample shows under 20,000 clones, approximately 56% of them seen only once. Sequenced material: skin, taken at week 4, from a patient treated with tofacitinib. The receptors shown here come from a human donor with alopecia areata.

CDR3 coding DNA: TGTGCCAGCAGCTTATCGCTGGGGGAGACCCAGTACTTC. It encodes CASSLSLGETQYF. This chain joins TRBV7-9 and TRBJ2-5; D remains ambiguous. Germline values: CDR1 SEHNR, CDR2 FQNEAQ (reference sequence). The CDR3 sequence is 13 residues long. V lost 2 bases, J lost 5 bases, and 9 bases lay in between.

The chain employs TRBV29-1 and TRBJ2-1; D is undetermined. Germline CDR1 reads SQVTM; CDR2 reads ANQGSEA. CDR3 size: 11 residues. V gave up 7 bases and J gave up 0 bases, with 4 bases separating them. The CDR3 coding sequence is TGCAGCGCCGACTCCTACAATGAGCAGTTCTTC. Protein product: CSADSYNEQFF.

The CDR3 bases are TGTGCCAGTAGGGGAGCAAGCAACTATGGCTACACCTTC. Amino acid sequence: CASRGASNYGYTF. The chain employs TRBV19 and TRBJ1-2; unclear D gene. V lost 6 bases, J lost 2 bases, and 10 bases lay in between. CDR3 length: 13 amino acids. In germline, CDR1 is LNHDA, CDR2 SQIVND (reference sequence).

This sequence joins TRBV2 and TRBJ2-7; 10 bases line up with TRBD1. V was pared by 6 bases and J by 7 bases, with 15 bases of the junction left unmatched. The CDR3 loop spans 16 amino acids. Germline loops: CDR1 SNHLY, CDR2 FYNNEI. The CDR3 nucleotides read TGTGCCAGCAGAGCCTTCTCTGGGACAGGGGCCGGAGAGCAGTACTTC. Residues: CASRAFSGTGAGEQYF.

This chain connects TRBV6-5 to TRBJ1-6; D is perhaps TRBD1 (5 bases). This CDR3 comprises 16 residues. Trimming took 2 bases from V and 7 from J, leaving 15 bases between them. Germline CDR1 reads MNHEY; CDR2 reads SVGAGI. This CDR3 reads CASSYGHKYKNSPLHF. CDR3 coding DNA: TGTGCCAGCAGTTACGGACACAAATATAAAAATTCACCCCTCCACTTT.

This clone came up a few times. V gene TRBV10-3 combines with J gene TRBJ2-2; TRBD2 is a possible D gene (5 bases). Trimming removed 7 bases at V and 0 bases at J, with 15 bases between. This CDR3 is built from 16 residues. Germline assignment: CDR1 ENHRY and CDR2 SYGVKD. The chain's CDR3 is CAITPGRPPNTGELFF. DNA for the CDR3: TGTGCCATCACCCCTGGGAGACCCCCGAACACCGGGGAGCTGTTTTTT.

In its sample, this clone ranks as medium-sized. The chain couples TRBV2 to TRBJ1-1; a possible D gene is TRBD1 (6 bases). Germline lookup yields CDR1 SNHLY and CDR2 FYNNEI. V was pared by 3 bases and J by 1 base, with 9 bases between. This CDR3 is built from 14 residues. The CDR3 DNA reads TGTGCCAGCAGTGAGCAGGGGAGGAACACTGAAGCTTTCTTT. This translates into CASSEQGRNTEAFF.

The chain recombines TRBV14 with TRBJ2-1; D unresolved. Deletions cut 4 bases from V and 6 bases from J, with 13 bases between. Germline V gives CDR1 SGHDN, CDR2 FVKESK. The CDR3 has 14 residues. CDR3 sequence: CASSPVQSRNEQFF. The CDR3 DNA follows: TGTGCCAGCAGCCCCGTACAGAGCCGCAATGAGCAGTTCTTC.